This T cell receptor beta chain was recovered during a study of T cell responses to AZD1222 COVID-19 vaccine. Study-level points and caveats: Scientists sampled the repertoires only once the peak T cell response had passed.

Germline V gene sequence: CDR1 ENHRY, CDR2 SYGVKD. CDR3 length equals 15 residues. The V gene lost 5 bases and the J gene lost 10 bases, with 20 bases spanning the gap. A note on this clone: Its antigen remains unknown.

Clones were sequenced by immunoSEQ multiplex PCR, and TCRdb holds only the in-frame ones, with some missing. The repertoire holds approximately 120,000 clones, with around 83% as singletons. The sample was peripheral blood, taken 28 days after the second AZD1222 dose. The receptor was derived from an adult who received the AZD1222 COVID-19 vaccine. This sequence joins TRBV10-3 and TRBJ1-4; possible D gene TRBD1, 6 bases. The CDR3 sequence: CAISTLGAGEAKLFF. CDR3 nucleotides: TGTGCCATCAGTACCTTGGGAGCAGGGGAGGCAAAACTGTTTTTT.